This T cell receptor (beta chain) came from a study of blood T cell repertoires in COVID-19. On the study more broadly: Nucleic acid was either cDNA or gDNA, and it came from T cells, B-cell-depleted T cells, or PBMCs.

TCRdb keeps only in-frame clones here, not all; method: immunoSEQ multiplex PCR. The profile covers about 170,000 clones, with about four fifths appearing a single time and roughly 2% taken by the ten largest. This CDR3 contains 15 residues. Per the germline V gene, CDR1 is GTSNPN and CDR2 is SVGIG (reference sequence). Trimming took 5 bases from V and 3 from J; bases not matched to a gene: 9. The V gene is TRBV30, the J gene TRBJ2-2; 7 bases agree with TRBD1. The sequenced sample was peripheral blood. This TCR was recovered from a woman aged 80 or over with acute or convalescent COVID-19. The CDR3 DNA is TGTGCCTGGGATCCGGGACAGATATACACCGGGGAGCTGTTTTTT. Protein sequence: CAWDPGQIYTGELFF.